The entry below describes one T cell receptor beta chain. Its antigen remains undetermined. No base quality values were provided; no much bigger clone lies one nucleotide off. The sample comes from a study of T cells after yellow fever vaccination (dated by TCRdb to the late 2010s). For the wider study: The SMART-Seq v4 Ultra Low Input RNA kit was used to prepare libraries from fractions with low cell numbers. To follow T-cell clones before and after primary and booster YFV17D yellow fever vaccination, bulk TCR alpha and beta repertoires were sequenced over time. Two healthy male donors, one aged 18 to 30 and one aged 30 to 40 years, were included in the cohort. Bulk PBMC replicates and cell subsets were isolated from blood drawn at multiple timepoints before and after both primary and secondary immunization.

Points the paper makes about the study in general: Most clones expanded after primary vaccination (around 96% of CD4 and 88% of CD8) were re-detected after the booster, suggesting that broad memory maintenance occurred. A small share of clonotypes was detected in both CD4 and CD8 compartments, with the overlap likely arising from convergent recombination. Because only a couple of donors were included in the study, the extent to which the findings can be generalized is limited. Because abundant contaminating clonotypes from the bulk population could be contained in FACS-sorted repertoires, computational filtering was required. The secondary T-cell response was weaker than the primary response but faster, peaking on day 5 instead of day 15.

What this sample's treatment or condition label stands for: live attenuated yellow fever vaccine strain. At every blood-draw timepoint, two biological replicates of bulk PBMCs were collected. A standard Ficoll-Paque protocol was used to isolate PBMCs from peripheral blood. TriZol was used to extract RNA from bulk PBMCs, from CD4 and CD8 fractions, and from dextramer-positive and dextramer-negative fractions. The germline V gene gives CDR1 as ENHRY and CDR2 as SYGVKD. A distance of 17 bases separates the germline ends of V and J, which lose 1 base and 2 bases respectively. The CDR3 numbers 18 residues from cysteine through phenylalanine. The retained sequence is limited to the CDR3, 54 bases, with the frame set at the first base. TCR cDNA was made using 5'RACE template switching, a step that added a universal primer site and unique molecular identifiers. cDNA synthesis was primed from both the TCR alpha and TCR beta constant segments. Library amplification involved two PCR steps, and the second step added sample barcodes and sequencing adapters. Sequencing of libraries was performed on Illumina HiSeq 2500 (2x100 bp) or NovaSeq (2x150 bp). Per the original workflow: Demultiplexing of reads and collapsing into UMI consensus sequences were performed with MIGEC, and V(D)J alignment was carried out with MiXCR. Vaccine-responding clonotypes were defined with edgeR using replicate PBMC samples, requiring FDR below 0.01 and a log2 fold change above 5 up to day 15. Bulk clonotypes were assigned CD4 or CD8 identity according to which sequenced CD4 or CD8 repertoire held them at higher abundance. TCRdb itself trimmed the public reads at Q25 with fastp, ran MiXCR and retained productive beta chains. Under each unique CDR3 protein, matching rows form one entry showing the most common genes and DNA. These V and J calls originate from TCRdb's pipeline instead of the authors' own analysis. The sample yields hundreds of thousands of distinct CDR3 sequences; 12% were counted once. The ten largest make up under 15% of the sample.

This chain is built from TRBV10-3 and TRBJ2-2; the D gene lacks a confident call. The sequence derives from a young man who received the YFV17D yellow fever vaccine. This sample comprised PBMCs, obtained on the day of the yellow fever booster vaccination. The sequence in DNA is TGTGCCATCAGTGAGTTTTTCGGGCGGAACGGTAACACCGGGGAGCTGTTTTTT. Its product reads: CAISEFFGRNGNTGELFF.